The 13 T cell receptor beta chains in this list originate from one sample, sequenced in a study of cytomegalovirus exposure and HLA in healthy donors (dated by TCRdb to about 2017). Receptor libraries were prepared by the immunoSEQ multiplex PCR assay. TCRdb took this table from immuneACCESS and kept in-frame rearrangements with V and J called. Such tables lack part of the clones; where checked against another copy, unresolved V genes explain under half of the gap, and the rest is unexplained. The sample table lists about 130,000 clones, approximately 80% of them with a count of one. Roughly 27% of the sample is taken by the ten largest. The sequencing sample was made of PBMCs. These receptors were obtained from a man under 40 in good health and CMV-seropositive.

J is TRBJ2-3 and V is TRBV11-2, with D hard to call. The CDR3 is 14 residues long. Germline loops: CDR1 SGHAT, CDR2 FQNNGV. V lost 0 bases, J lost 1 base, and 5 bases lay in between. The CDR3 DNA follows: TGTGCCAGCAGCTTAGAGTCTGGCACAGATACGCAGTATTTT. Residues: CASSLESGTDTQYF. The complete variable domain, with remaining parts taken from reference TRBV11-2 and TRBJ2-3, reads EAGVAQSPRYKIIEKRQSVAFWCNPISGHATLYWYQQILGQGPKLLIQFQNNGVVDDSQLPKDRFSAERLKGVDSTLKIQPAKLEDSAVYLCASSLESGTDTQYFGPGTRLTVL.

The count of this clone is one. This chain uses TRBV9 with TRBJ1-3; 9 positions agree with TRBD1. The CDR3 contains 15 residues. V lost 4 bases to trimming and J lost 4 bases; unmatched junction nucleotides: 6. Germline V gives CDR1 SGDLS, CDR2 YYNGEE. The CDR3 spells CASSPQGAYGNTIYF. The CDR3 DNA follows: TGTGCCAGCAGCCCACAGGGGGCATACGGAAACACCATATATTTT. The variable domain in full, completed from reference TRBV9 and TRBJ1-3, reads DSGVTQTPKHLITATGQRVTLRCSPRSGDLSVYWYQQSLDQGLQFLIQYYNGEERAKGNILERFSAQQFPDLHSELNLSSLELGDSALYFCASSPQGAYGNTIYFGEGSWLTVV.

The chain employs TRBV27 and TRBJ1-1; 11 bases fit TRBD1. Germline loops: CDR1 MNHEY, CDR2 SMNVEV (reference sequence). CDR3 length: 15 amino acids. Trimming removed 1 base from V and 4 bases from J; junction bases left unmatched: 2. The CDR3 bases are TGTGCCAGCAGTTTATGGGGGACAGGGGGCACTGAAGCTTTCTTT. Protein: CASSLWGTGGTEAFF.

This sequence joins TRBV4-1 and TRBJ2-7; TRBD1 is a possible D gene (6 bases). This CDR3 is built from 16 residues. Trimming pared 1 base from V and 3 bases from J, leaving 16 bases between. Per the germline V gene, CDR1 is MGHRA and CDR2 is YSYEKL. The DNA for the CDR3 is TGCGCCAGCAGCCAAGGGGCCGGGACACAACACTACGAGCAGTACTTC. Its protein is CASSQGAGTQHYEQYF.

The chain is built from TRBV18 and TRBJ2-7; 8 nucleotides agree with TRBD1. Germline CDR1 KGHSH, CDR2 LQKENI. This CDR3 comprises 14 residues. Germline trimming cut 5 bases from V and 0 bases from J; bases unmatched to any gene: 3. CDR3 nucleotides: TGTGCCAGCTCATCCGGGACAGGCTCCTACGAGCAGTACTTC. Protein product: CASSSGTGSYEQYF.

Details on this clone: The junction departs from the called germline gene at one end, perhaps through a read error. The V gene is TRBV5-6, the J gene TRBJ2-1, with D uncertain. CDR1 is SGHDT and CDR2 is YYEEEE in the germline V gene. This CDR3 contains 11 residues. CDR3 protein: CASSSNNEQFF. As DNA, the CDR3 is TGTGCCAGCAGCTCCAACAATGAGCAGTTCTTC.

Notes on this clone: The junction does not match germline at one end; this may be a read error. The chain is built from TRBV30 and TRBJ1-4; 7 bases fit TRBD1. CDR3 length equals 15 residues. In germline, CDR1 is GTSNPN, CDR2 SVGIG (reference sequence). CDR3 loop: CAGRTPRTGGEKLFF. The DNA for the CDR3 is TGTGCCGGGAGGACACCACGGACAGGAGGTGAAAAACTGTTTTTT.

This clone appeared a few times. The rearrangement joins TRBV19 to TRBJ2-1; D might be TRBD2 (5 bases). The CDR3 loop spans 16 amino acids. The V gene lost 4 bases and the J gene lost 0 bases, with 13 bases spanning the gap. Germline lookup yields CDR1 LNHDA and CDR2 SQIVND (reference sequence). DNA for the CDR3: TGTGCCAGTAGTACCTGGACTGGGAGCTCCTACAATGAGCAGTTCTTC. Protein product: CASSTWTGSSYNEQFF.

In its sample, this clone was seen once. The CDR3 protein is CASSFGTGGYYGYTF. CDR3 nucleotide sequence: TGTGCCAGCAGCTTTGGGACAGGGGGCTACTATGGCTACACCTTC. The chain links TRBV5-5 to TRBJ1-2, with 12 bases lining up with TRBD1. V lost 2 bases, J lost 3 bases, and 2 bases stayed unmatched. The CDR3 covers 15 residues. From germline, CDR1 is SGHKS and CDR2 YYEKEE (reference sequence).

The chain links TRBV19 to TRBJ2-3, with 11 bases that match TRBD2. V lost 5 bases and J lost 6; bases outside the gene matches: 10. Germline assignment: CDR1 LNHDA and CDR2 SQIVND (reference sequence). This CDR3 spans 16 amino acids. CDR3 residues: CASSPPLAGVLDTQYF. DNA for the CDR3: TGTGCCAGTAGTCCCCCACTAGCGGGAGTTCTGGATACGCAGTATTTT.

This chain connects TRBV10-3 to TRBJ2-5; TRBD2 aligns across 10 bases. J gave up 5 bases and V 11 bases, and 8 bases lay outside the gene matches. This CDR3 contains 13 residues. Germline V lookup: CDR1 ENHRY, CDR2 SYGVKD. The CDR3 nucleotides are TGTGCCGCGAGCGGGGGGGCCGGTGAGACCCAGTACTTC. It encodes CAASGGAGETQYF.

The genes are TRBV2 and TRBJ2-1, with a possible D match to TRBD2 (6 bases). Germline loops: CDR1 SNHLY, CDR2 FYNNEI. This CDR3 region has 17 residues. The V and J ends lost 0 bases and 4 bases respectively, with 16 bases between them. The DNA for the CDR3 is TGTGCCAGCAGTGAAGCAGTCACCTCGCGGGATTACAATGAGCAGTTCTTC. As protein: CASSEAVTSRDYNEQFF. The variable domain in full, with the rest retrieved from reference TRBV2 and TRBJ2-1, is EPEVTQTPSHQVTQMGQEVILRCVPISNHLYFYWYRQILGQKVEFLVSFYNNEISEKSEIFDDQFSVERPDGSNFTLKIRSTKLEDSAMYFCASSEAVTSRDYNEQFFGPGTRLTVL.

This clone was observed a single time. This rearrangement joins TRBV12-5 to TRBJ1-2; TRBD1 agrees at 7 bases. Unmatched junction bases numbered 9, after V lost 0 bases and J lost 8 bases. This CDR3 has 15 amino acids. The germline V gene encodes CDR1 LGHNT and CDR2 FRNRAP. The CDR3 DNA follows: TGTGCTAGTGGTTTGGTGCAGGGGGGCGAGGAGGGCTACACCTTC. Protein product: CASGLVQGGEEGYTF.